This T cell receptor beta chain was identified in a study of OX40 agonist ivuxolimab in advanced cancers. V lost 7 bases and J 3 bases, leaving 16 bases between the germline ends. The CDR3 totals 15 residues. CDR1 is LNHDA, CDR2 SQIVND, per germline (reference sequence). The assay was immunoSEQ multiplex PCR, and TCRdb's table has in-frame clones only and misses some. This repertoire shows about 52,000 clones, over 85% found once; its top ten account for around 24%. The sequence came from an adult with an advanced solid tumor such as melanoma, head and neck, liver or kidney cancer. The sequenced sample was CD4+ or CD8+ T cells sorted from blood, obtained in a trial of the OX40 agonist ivuxolimab. The chain joins TRBV19 to TRBJ2-1; TRBD2 is a possible D gene (5 bases). The CDR3 DNA sequence: TGTGCCAGTAACCCGGCCGGGGTCCTCTACAATGAGCAGTTCTTC. Translated, it gives CASNPAGVLYNEQFF.